These 20 T cell receptor beta chains were all obtained from the same sample, sequenced in a study of technical replicates of blood from a handful of donors. Libraries were prepared by immunoSEQ multiplex PCR; TCRdb keeps only in-frame clonotypes and omits some of them. The sample shows about 56,000 clones, about 96% of them seen only once. Material: PBMCs. The receptors originated from a human donor in good health. Some clones in this sample may be carry-over from other donors' samples.

The rearrangement joins TRBV11-2 to TRBJ2-1, with 15 bases that match TRBD2. This CDR3 spans 15 amino acids. The trim removed 5 bases at V and 7 bases at J, leaving 3 bases unmatched. CDR1 is SGHAT and CDR2 is FQNNGV in the germline V gene. The chain's CDR3 is CASSGGLAGGNEQFF. DNA for the CDR3: TGTGCCAGCAGCGGGGGACTAGCGGGGGGTAATGAGCAGTTCTTC.

The gene calls are TRBV28 and TRBJ1-6, with 10 nucleotides matching TRBD1. Germline lookup yields CDR1 MDHEN and CDR2 SYDVKM. J was trimmed by 7 bases and V by 8 bases; bases with no gene match: 11. This CDR3 region has 16 residues. The chain's CDR3 is CASSTKRGQGNSPLHF. DNA for the CDR3: TGTGCCAGCTCTACGAAGAGGGGACAGGGGAATTCACCCCTCCACTTT.

In its sample, this clone was seen once. The chain couples TRBV4-3 to TRBJ1-2, with D possibly TRBD1 on 5 matching bases. With 0 bases removed from V and 8 bases from J, the gap between germline ends came to 13 bases. From germline, CDR1 is LGHNA and CDR2 YSLEER. This CDR3 spans 14 amino acids. The CDR3 bases are TGCGCCAGCAGCCAAGACCGGGGGAGGATGGGCTACACCTTC. It yields the protein CASSQDRGRMGYTF.

The chain employs TRBV2 and TRBJ2-3; D is possibly TRBD2 (6 bases). This CDR3 has 14 residues. Germline-derived CDR1 and CDR2 are SNHLY and FYNNEI. V lost 5 bases and J 2 bases, leaving 11 bases between the germline ends. The CDR3 loop reads CASSLSGFTDTQYF. Here the CDR3 DNA reads TGTGCCAGCAGTCTTAGCGGATTCACAGATACGCAGTATTTT. The full variable domain, with the rest looked up from reference TRBV2 and TRBJ2-3, is EPEVTQTPSHQVTQMGQEVILRCVPISNHLYFYWYRQILGQKVEFLVSFYNNEISEKSEIFDDQFSVERPDGSNFTLKIRSTKLEDSAMYFCASSLSGFTDTQYFGPGTRLTVL.

The rearrangement uses TRBV19 and TRBJ2-3, with D unresolved. V was cut by 6 bases and J by 1 base, with 8 bases left in between. The CDR3 covers 13 residues. Germline CDR1 and CDR2: LNHDA and SQIVND (reference sequence). CDR3 in amino acids: CASRPAGTDTQYF. The CDR3 DNA follows: TGTGCCAGTAGACCCGCGGGCACAGATACGCAGTATTTT.

The chain employs TRBV27 and TRBJ1-5; D ambiguous. The germline V gene has CDR1 MNHEY and CDR2 SMNVEV (reference sequence). Trimming stripped 3 bases from V and 2 bases from J, with 5 bases between. The CDR3 extends over 13 amino acids. This chain's CDR3 is CASSFSGNQPQHF. In DNA form, the CDR3 reads TGTGCCAGCAGTTTTTCTGGCAATCAGCCCCAGCATTTT.

V gene TRBV5-6 combines with J gene TRBJ1-1; D unresolved. V was clipped by 0 bases and J by 2 bases, with 5 bases between them. From germline, CDR1 is SGHDT and CDR2 YYEEEE. CDR3 size: 13 residues. Written as DNA, the CDR3 is TGTGCCAGCAGCTTGGTCATTAACACTGAAGCTTTCTTT. Its translation: CASSLVINTEAFF.

The chain is built from TRBV13 and TRBJ2-3; D uncertain. Germline CDR1 reads PRHDT; CDR2 reads FYEKMQ (reference sequence). Trimming shortened V by 1 base and J by 4 bases, and 9 bases separated the two germline ends. The CDR3 is 14 residues long. The DNA for the CDR3 is TGTGCCAGCAGCTTAGCGACTTTGGCAGATACGCAGTATTTT. It specifies CASSLATLADTQYF.

The rearrangement joins TRBV30 to TRBJ1-3, with D maybe TRBD1 (5 bases). This CDR3 is built from 14 residues. Germline V lookup: CDR1 GTSNPN, CDR2 SVGIG (reference sequence). The V end was cut by 8 bases, the J end by 0 bases, with 14 bases between. The CDR3 loop reads CARTVGGSGNTIYF. CDR3 in DNA: TGTGCCCGAACCGTGGGGGGCTCTGGAAACACCATATATTTT.

The chain carries TRBV11-3 and TRBJ2-1; possibly TRBD1 for D (5 bases). CDR1 is SGHNT and CDR2 is YENEEA in the germline V gene. CDR3 length: 13 amino acids. The V end lost 5 bases, the J end lost 4 bases, and 9 bases lay between the germline ends. The CDR3 is CASSPQGYNEQFF. For the CDR3, the DNA is TGTGCCAGCAGCCCCCAGGGATACAATGAGCAGTTCTTC.

The chain is built from TRBV19 and TRBJ2-5, with 8 bases aligning to TRBD1. Trimming removed 2 bases from V and 0 bases from J; junction bases left unmatched: 5. Germline assignment: CDR1 LNHDA and CDR2 SQIVND (reference sequence). The CDR3 loop spans 16 amino acids. CDR3 DNA: TGTGCCAGTAGTATATGGACAGGGAGGAACCAAGAGACCCAGTACTTC. Its protein product is CASSIWTGRNQETQYF.

V usage is TRBV11-2 and J usage is TRBJ1-6; TRBD1 aligns across 7 bases. Germline lookup yields CDR1 SGHAT and CDR2 FQNNGV. V lost 1 base and J lost 5; bases outside the gene matches: 8. This CDR3 spans 17 amino acids. In nucleotides, the CDR3 is TGTGCCAGCAGCTTAGGGGTTGGGGGACAGAATAATTCACCCCTCCACTTT. Amino acids: CASSLGVGGQNNSPLHF.

V usage is TRBV28 and J usage is TRBJ1-5; TRBD1 is a possible D gene (5 bases). Germline V gene data show CDR1 as MDHEN and CDR2 as SYDVKM. V shed 2 bases and J shed 6 bases, with 14 bases lying between them. The CDR3 spans 15 residues. CDR3 DNA sequence: TGTGCCAGCAGTTTAAGTGATGGGGCAAGTCAGCCCCAGCATTTT. Translating gives CASSLSDGASQPQHF.

This sequence joins TRBV7-2 and TRBJ2-3; 14 nucleotides agree with TRBD2. This CDR3 is built from 17 residues. Germline trimming cut 4 bases from V and 5 bases from J; bases unmatched to any gene: 8. The germline gives CDR1 SGHTA, CDR2 FQGNSA. CDR3 loop: CASSSPGLAGALDTQYF. CDR3 coding DNA: TGTGCCAGCAGCTCGCCGGGACTAGCGGGAGCACTAGATACGCAGTATTTT.

J is TRBJ2-7 and V is TRBV7-9; D gene unclear. Trimming removed 5 bases from V and 4 bases from J, with 12 bases in between. This CDR3 has 13 residues. Germline V lookup: CDR1 SEHNR, CDR2 FQNEAQ (reference sequence). In DNA form, the CDR3 reads TGTGCCAGCAGCCCACCATCGGGTTACGAGCAGTACTTC. Amino acids: CASSPPSGYEQYF. The full variable domain, rest sourced from reference TRBV7-9 and TRBJ2-7, is DTGVSQNPRHKITKRGQNVTFRCDPISEHNRLYWYRQTLGQGPEFLTYFQNEAQLEKSRLLSDRFSAERPKGSFSTLEIQRTEQGDSAMYLCASSPPSGYEQYFGPGTRLTVT.

The chain recombines TRBV5-4 with TRBJ2-1; 7 nucleotides align to TRBD2. From germline, CDR1 is SGHNT and CDR2 YYREEE (reference sequence). With V trimmed by 7 bases and J by 5 bases, 9 bases remained unmatched. The CDR3 has 14 amino acids. The CDR3 here is CASAPAGANNEQFF. The CDR3 DNA sequence: TGTGCCAGCGCCCCGGCGGGAGCGAACAATGAGCAGTTCTTC.

The J gene is TRBJ2-5, the V gene TRBV2; 12 positions match TRBD2. CDR1 and CDR2 (germline): SNHLY, FYNNEI. This CDR3 contains 14 residues. V lost 4 bases, J lost 4 bases, and 1 base stayed unmatched. The CDR3 is CASSALAGGETQYF. In DNA form, the CDR3 reads TGTGCCAGCAGTGCACTAGCGGGAGGAGAGACCCAGTACTTC.

The rearrangement links TRBV18 to TRBJ2-5; D is undetermined. Germline CDR1 is KGHSH and CDR2 is LQKENI. The V end was cut by 3 bases, the J end by 7 bases, with 6 bases between. The CDR3 is 11 amino acids. The CDR3: CASSPTWTQYF. The CDR3 DNA sequence: TGTGCCAGCTCACCGACATGGACCCAGTACTTC. Drawing the rest from reference TRBV18 and TRBJ2-5, the complete variable domain is NAGVMQNPRHLVRRRGQEARLRCSPMKGHSHVYWYRQLPEEGLKFMVYLQKENIIDESGMPKERFSAEFPKEGPSILRIQQVVRGDSAAYFCASSPTWTQYFGPGTRLLVL.

The chain carries TRBV18 and TRBJ1-2; TRBD1 matches 8 bases. J lost 7 bases, V lost 3 bases, and 10 bases had no gene match. This CDR3 is 15 amino acids long. Germline-derived CDR1 and CDR2 are KGHSH and LQKENI. Here the CDR3 reads CASSPPIDRGRGYTF. The CDR3 region has the DNA TGTGCCAGCTCACCCCCGATAGACAGGGGTCGTGGCTACACCTTC.

The chain links TRBV4-1 to TRBJ2-7; possibly TRBD1 for D (6 bases). Germline-derived CDR1 and CDR2 are MGHRA and YSYEKL. V was pared by 4 bases and J by 0 bases, with 19 bases between. This CDR3 has 17 amino acids. The CDR3: CASSLTSSGEFSYEQYF. CDR3 DNA sequence: TGCGCCAGCAGCCTTACTTCGTCAGGGGAATTCTCCTACGAGCAGTACTTC.